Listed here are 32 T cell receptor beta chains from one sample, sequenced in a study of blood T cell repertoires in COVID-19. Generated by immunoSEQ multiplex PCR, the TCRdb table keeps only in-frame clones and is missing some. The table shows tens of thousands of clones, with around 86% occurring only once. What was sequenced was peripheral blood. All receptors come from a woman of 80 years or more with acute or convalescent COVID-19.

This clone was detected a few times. The CDR3: CASSLLRTSGNTQYF. The DNA for the CDR3 is TGTGCCAGCAGTTTGCTCCGGACTAGCGGAAATACGCAGTATTTT. This rearrangement joins TRBV27 to TRBJ2-3, with 10 bases fitting TRBD2. CDR3 length: 15 amino acids. Trimming cost V 3 bases and J 7 bases; bases outside gene matches: 7. The V gene's germline CDR1 is MNHEY and CDR2 SMNVEV (reference sequence).

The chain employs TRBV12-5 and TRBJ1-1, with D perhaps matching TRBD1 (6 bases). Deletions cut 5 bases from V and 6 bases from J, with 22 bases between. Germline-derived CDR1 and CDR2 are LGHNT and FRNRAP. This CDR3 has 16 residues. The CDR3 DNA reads TGTGCTAGTGGTCTCGGCCTGGGGGCCCAGTTCCCTGAAGCTTTCTTT. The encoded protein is CASGLGLGAQFPEAFF.

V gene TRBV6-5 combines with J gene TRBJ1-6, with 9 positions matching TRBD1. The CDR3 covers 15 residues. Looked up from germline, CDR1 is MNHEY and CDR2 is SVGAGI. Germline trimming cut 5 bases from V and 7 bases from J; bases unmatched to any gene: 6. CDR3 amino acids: CASSRQGDNNSPLHF. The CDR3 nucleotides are TGTGCCAGCAGTCGACAGGGGGATAACAATTCACCCCTCCACTTT.

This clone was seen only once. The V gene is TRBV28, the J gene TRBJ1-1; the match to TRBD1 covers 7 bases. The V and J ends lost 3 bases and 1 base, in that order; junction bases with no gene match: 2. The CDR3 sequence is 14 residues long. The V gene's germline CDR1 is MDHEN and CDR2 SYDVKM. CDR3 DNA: TGTGCCAGCAGTTTCGGGGACAGGAACACTGAAGCTTTCTTT. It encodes CASSFGDRNTEAFF.

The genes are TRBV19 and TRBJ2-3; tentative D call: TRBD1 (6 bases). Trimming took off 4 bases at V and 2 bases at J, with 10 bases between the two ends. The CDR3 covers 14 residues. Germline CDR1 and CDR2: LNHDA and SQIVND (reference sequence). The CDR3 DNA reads TGTGCCAGTAGTACAGGACAGACCACAGATACGCAGTATTTT. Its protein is CASSTGQTTDTQYF.

CDR3 DNA: TGTGCCAGCAGCCAAGTTACAGGGGGGGTTGAGCAGTTCTTC. Its protein is CASSQVTGGVEQFF. The chain recombines TRBV14 with TRBJ2-1; a possible D gene is TRBD1 (8 bases). V was clipped by 1 base and J by 9 bases, with 13 bases between them. From germline, CDR1 is SGHDN and CDR2 FVKESK. The CDR3 runs 14 residues.

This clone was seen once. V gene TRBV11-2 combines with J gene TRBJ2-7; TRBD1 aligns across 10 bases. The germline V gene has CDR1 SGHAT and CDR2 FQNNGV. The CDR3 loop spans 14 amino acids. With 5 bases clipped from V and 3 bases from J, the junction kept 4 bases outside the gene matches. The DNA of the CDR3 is TGTGCCAGCAGCCCGGACAGGGGGGGCTACGAGCAGTACTTC. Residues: CASSPDRGGYEQYF.

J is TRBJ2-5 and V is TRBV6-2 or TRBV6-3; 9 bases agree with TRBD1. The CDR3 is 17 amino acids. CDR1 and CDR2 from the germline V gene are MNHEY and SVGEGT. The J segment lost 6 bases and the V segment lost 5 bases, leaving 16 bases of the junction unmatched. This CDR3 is CASSNRTPGQGYKTQYF. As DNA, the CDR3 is TGTGCCAGCAGTAACAGGACCCCGGGACAGGGTTATAAGACCCAGTACTTC.

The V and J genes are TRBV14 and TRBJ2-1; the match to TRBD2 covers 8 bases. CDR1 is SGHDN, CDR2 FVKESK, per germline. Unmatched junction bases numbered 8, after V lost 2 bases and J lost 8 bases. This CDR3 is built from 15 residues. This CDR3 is CASSQRSGRGHEQFF. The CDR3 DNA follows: TGTGCCAGCAGCCAACGCAGCGGGAGAGGCCATGAGCAGTTCTTC. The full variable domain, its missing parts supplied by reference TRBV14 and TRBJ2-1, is EAGVTQFPSHSVIEKGQTVTLRCDPISGHDNLYWYRRVMGKEIKFLLHFVKESKQDESGMPNNRFLAERTGGTYSTLKVQPAELEDSGVYFCASSQRSGRGHEQFFGPGTRLTVL.

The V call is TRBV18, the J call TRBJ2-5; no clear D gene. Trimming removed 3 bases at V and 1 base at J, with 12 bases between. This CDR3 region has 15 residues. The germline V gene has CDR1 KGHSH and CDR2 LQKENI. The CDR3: CASSPLSLFQETQYF. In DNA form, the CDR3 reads TGTGCCAGCTCACCCCTAAGTTTGTTCCAAGAGACCCAGTACTTC. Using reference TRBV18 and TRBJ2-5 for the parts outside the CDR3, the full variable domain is NAGVMQNPRHLVRRRGQEARLRCSPMKGHSHVYWYRQLPEEGLKFMVYLQKENIIDESGMPKERFSAEFPKEGPSILRIQQVVRGDSAAYFCASSPLSLFQETQYFGPGTRLLVL.

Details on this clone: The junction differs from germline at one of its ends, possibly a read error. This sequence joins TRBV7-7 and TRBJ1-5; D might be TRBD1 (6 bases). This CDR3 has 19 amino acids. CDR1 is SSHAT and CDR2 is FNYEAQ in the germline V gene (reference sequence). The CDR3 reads CASSLAGAAGRTSNQPQHF. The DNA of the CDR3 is TGTGCTAGCAGCTTAGCGGGGGCGGCCGGCCGTACTAGCAATCAGCCCCAGCATTTT.

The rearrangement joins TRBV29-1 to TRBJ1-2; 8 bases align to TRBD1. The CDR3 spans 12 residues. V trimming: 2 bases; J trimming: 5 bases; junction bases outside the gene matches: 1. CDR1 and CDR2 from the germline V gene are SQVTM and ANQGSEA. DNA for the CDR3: TGCAGCGTTGAAAACAGGGGGTATGGCTACACCTTC. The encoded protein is CSVENRGYGYTF.

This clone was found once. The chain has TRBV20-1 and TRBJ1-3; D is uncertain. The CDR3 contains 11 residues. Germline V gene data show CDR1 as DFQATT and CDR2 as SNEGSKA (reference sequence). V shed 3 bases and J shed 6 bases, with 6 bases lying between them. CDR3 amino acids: CSASLANTIYF. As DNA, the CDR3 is TGCAGTGCTAGTCTGGCAAACACCATATATTTT.

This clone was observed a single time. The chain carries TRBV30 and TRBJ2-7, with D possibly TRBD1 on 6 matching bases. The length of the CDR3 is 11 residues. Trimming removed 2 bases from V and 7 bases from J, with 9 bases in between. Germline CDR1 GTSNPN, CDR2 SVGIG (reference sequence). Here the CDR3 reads CAWSLRGEQYF. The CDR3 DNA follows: TGTGCCTGGAGTTTAAGGGGGGAGCAGTACTTC.

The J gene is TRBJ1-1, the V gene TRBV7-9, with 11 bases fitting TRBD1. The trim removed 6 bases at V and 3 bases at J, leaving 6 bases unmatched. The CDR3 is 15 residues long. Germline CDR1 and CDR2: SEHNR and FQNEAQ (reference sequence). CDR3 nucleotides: TGTGCCAGCAGTACCGGACAGGGGGCGGACACTGAAGCTTTCTTT. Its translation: CASSTGQGADTEAFF.

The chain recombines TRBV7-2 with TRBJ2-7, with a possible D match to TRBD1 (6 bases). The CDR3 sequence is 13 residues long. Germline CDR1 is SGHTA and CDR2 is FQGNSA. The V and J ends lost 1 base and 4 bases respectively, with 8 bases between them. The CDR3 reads CASSLGGQYEQYF. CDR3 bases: TGTGCCAGCAGCTTAGGAGGACAGTACGAGCAGTACTTC.

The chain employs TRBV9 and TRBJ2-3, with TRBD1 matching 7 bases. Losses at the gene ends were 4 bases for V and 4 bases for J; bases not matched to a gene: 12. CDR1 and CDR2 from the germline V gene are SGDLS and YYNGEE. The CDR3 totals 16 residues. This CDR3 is CASSLRQGKSADTQYF. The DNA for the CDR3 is TGTGCCAGCAGCCTAAGACAGGGAAAGAGCGCAGATACGCAGTATTTT.

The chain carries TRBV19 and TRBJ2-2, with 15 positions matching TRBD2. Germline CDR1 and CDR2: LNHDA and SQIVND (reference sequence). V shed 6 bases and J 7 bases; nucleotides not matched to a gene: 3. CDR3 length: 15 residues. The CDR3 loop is CASSPGLAGGGELFF. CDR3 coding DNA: TGTGCCAGTAGCCCGGGACTAGCGGGGGGCGGGGAGCTGTTTTTT.

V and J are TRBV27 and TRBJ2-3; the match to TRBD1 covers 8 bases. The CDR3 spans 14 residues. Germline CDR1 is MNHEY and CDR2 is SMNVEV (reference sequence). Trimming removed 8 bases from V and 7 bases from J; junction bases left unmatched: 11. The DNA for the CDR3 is TGTGCCAGCGGAAACAGGGGGGCGGTGAATACGCAGTATTTT. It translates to CASGNRGAVNTQYF.

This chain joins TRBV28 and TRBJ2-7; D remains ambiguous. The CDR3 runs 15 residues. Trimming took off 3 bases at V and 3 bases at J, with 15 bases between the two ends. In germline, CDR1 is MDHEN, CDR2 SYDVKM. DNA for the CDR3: TGTGCCAGCAGTTTTAGGCGGCTCCCTTACTACGAGCAGTACTTC. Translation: CASSFRRLPYYEQYF.

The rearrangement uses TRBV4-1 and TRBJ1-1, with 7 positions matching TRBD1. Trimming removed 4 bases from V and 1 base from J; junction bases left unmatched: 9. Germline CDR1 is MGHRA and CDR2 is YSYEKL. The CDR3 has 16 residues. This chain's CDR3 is CASSPTGARWNTEAFF. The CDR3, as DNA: TGCGCCAGCAGCCCAACAGGGGCCCGGTGGAACACTGAAGCTTTCTTT.

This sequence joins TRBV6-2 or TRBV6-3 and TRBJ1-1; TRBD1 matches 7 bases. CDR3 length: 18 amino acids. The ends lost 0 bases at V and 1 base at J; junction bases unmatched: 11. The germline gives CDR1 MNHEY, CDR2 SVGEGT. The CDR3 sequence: CASSYSVERGHWNTEAFF. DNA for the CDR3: TGTGCCAGCAGTTACTCGGTCGAGAGGGGGCATTGGAACACTGAAGCTTTCTTT.

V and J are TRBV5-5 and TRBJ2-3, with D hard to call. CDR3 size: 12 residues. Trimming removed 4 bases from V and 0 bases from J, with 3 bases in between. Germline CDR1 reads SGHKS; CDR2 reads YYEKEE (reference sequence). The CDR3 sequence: CASSTSTDTQYF. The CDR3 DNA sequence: TGTGCCAGCAGCACAAGCACAGATACGCAGTATTTT.

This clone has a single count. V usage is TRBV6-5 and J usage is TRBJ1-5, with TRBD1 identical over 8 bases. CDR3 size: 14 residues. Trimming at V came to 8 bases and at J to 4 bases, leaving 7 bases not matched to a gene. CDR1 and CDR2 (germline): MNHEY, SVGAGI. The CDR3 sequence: CASGRGLENQPQHF. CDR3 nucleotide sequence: TGTGCCAGCGGCAGGGGGCTCGAAAATCAGCCCCAGCATTTT.

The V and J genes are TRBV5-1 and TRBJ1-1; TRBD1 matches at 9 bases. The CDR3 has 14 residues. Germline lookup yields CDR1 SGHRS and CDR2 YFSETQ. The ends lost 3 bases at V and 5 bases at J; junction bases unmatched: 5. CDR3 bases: TGCGCCAGCAGCTCCCGGACAGGGGAGACTGAAGCTTTCTTT. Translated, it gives CASSSRTGETEAFF.

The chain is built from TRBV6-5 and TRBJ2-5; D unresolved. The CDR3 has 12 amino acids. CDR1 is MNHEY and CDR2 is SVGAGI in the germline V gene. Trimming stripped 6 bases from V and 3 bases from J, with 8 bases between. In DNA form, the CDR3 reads TGTGCCAGCAGGGAGACGAAAGAGACCCAGTACTTC. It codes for CASRETKETQYF.

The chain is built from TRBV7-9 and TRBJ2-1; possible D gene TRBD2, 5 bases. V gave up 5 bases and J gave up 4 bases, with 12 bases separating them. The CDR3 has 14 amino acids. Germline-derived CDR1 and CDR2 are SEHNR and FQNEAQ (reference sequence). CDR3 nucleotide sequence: TGTGCCAGCAGCCCCCTAGCCGGGTACAATGAGCAGTTCTTC. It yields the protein CASSPLAGYNEQFF.

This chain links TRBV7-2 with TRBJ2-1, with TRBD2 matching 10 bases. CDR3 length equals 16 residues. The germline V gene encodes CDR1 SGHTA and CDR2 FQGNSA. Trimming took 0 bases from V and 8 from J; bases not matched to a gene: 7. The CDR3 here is CASSLALAGAGHEQFF. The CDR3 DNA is TGTGCCAGCAGCTTAGCCCTAGCGGGAGCCGGGCATGAGCAGTTCTTC.

The CDR3 loop reads CASSFRASGRLGNEQFF. CDR3 sequence (DNA): TGTGCCAGCAGCTTCAGGGCTAGCGGGAGGTTAGGCAATGAGCAGTTCTTC. V is TRBV7-9 and J is TRBJ2-1; 11 bases align to TRBD2. Germline-derived CDR1 and CDR2 are SEHNR and FQNEAQ (reference sequence). The CDR3 length is 17 residues. Trimming at V came to 3 bases and at J to 6 bases, leaving 10 bases not matched to a gene.

The CDR3 nucleotides read TGTGCCACCCTCTGGGGGGGTTCGGGGGCCAACGTCCTGACTTTC. Amino acid sequence: CATLWGGSGANVLTF. V and J are TRBV2 and TRBJ2-6, with 7 nucleotides matching TRBD2. V lost 10 bases, J lost 4 bases, and 10 bases stayed unmatched. The germline CDR1 and CDR2 sequences are SNHLY and FYNNEI. The CDR3 is 15 amino acids.

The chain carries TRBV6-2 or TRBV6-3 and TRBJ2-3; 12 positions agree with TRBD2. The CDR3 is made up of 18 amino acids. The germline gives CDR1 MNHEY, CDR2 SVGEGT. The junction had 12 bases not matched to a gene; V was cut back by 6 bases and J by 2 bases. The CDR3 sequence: CASSPRPSGGALTDTQYF. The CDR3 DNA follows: TGTGCCAGCAGCCCCCGCCCTAGCGGGGGGGCCCTCACAGATACGCAGTATTTT.

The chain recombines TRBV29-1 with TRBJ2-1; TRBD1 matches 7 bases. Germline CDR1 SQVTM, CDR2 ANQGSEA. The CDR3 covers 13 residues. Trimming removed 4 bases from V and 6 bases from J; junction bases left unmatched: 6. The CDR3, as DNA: TGCAGCGTTGCGGCAGGGGGTGTCAATGAGCAGTTCTTC. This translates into CSVAAGGVNEQFF.